The rows below give T cell receptor beta chains drawn from one sample of a study of Tregs in tolerant kidney transplant recipients. Data came from immunoSEQ multiplex PCR; TCRdb stores just in-frame clones and leaves some out. This sample carries tens of thousands of clones, around nine tenths of them seen once, and the ten largest clones take 1.6%. Sample: CD4+ T cells from blood (PBMCs), taken 24 months after the transplant. The receptors were gathered from a human patient who received a combined kidney and bone marrow transplant. Some of the T cells might come from the graft donor. Both conserved end residues are trimmed from each CDR3.

V gene,J gene,CDR3 protein
TRBV27,TRBJ2-3,ASSFLGHTDTQY
TRBV29-1,TRBJ2-7,SVELGSRQY
TRBV5-4,TRBJ1-1,ASSLAGGANTEAF
TRBV18,TRBJ2-7,ASSPGTGDYEQY
TRBV27,TRBJ1-2,ASSLLSAGSGGYT
TRBV15,TRBJ2-7,ATSREQFSYEQY
TRBV10-1,TRBJ1-1,ASRTDRKGSEEAF
TRBV6-6,TRBJ1-2,ASRGDRLLYGYT
TRBV7-6,TRBJ2-3,ASSLQAGGGGTQY
TRBV5-1,TRBJ2-5,ASSAGQGKETQY
TRBV5-1,TRBJ2-5,ASSLGGQGGTETQY
TRBV15,TRBJ2-5,ATSRDSLGETQY
TRBV14,TRBJ2-5,ASSVSGRGQETQY
TRBV5-6,TRBJ2-7,ASSSLQRGAREQY
TRBV18,TRBJ1-1,ASSPQAGTGVAEAF
TRBV28,TRBJ2-1,ASTSAGTRASYNEQF
TRBV7-2,TRBJ2-3,ASSLDRGVTDTQY
TRBV6-5,TRBJ2-7,ASSHGHLSYEQY
TRBV25-1,TRBJ2-7,ASSGANRGDYEQY
TRBV13,TRBJ1-5,ASSRREYSNQPQH
TRBV5-1,TRBJ2-5,ASSLVLAGEETQY
TRBV11-1,TRBJ1-4,ASSSDLIEEKLF
TRBV18,TRBJ1-5,ASSPPGNNQPQH
TRBV11-3,TRBJ2-1,ASSLGSLAASEHEQF
TRBV30,TRBJ1-2,AWSRAQGRYGYT
TRBV19,TRBJ2-7,ASSPSGRDNSYEQY
TRBV29-1,TRBJ1-5,SVAQGSNQPQH
TRBV6-9,TRBJ2-4,ASSPGGPGPKNIQY
TRBV28,TRBJ1-2,ASSYTGGQDYGYT
TRBV18,TRBJ2-7,ASSISTGPLSYEQY
TRBV7-6,TRBJ2-6,ASSFSPGTFSSGANVLT
TRBV7-9,TRBJ2-7,ASSPGGGWRHEQY
TRBV2,TRBJ2-3,ASSERRGARTDTQY
TRBV19,TRBJ2-7,ASSIRPPQVGSYEQY
TRBV11-3,TRBJ2-3,ASSFSGSTDTQY
TRBV9,TRBJ2-1,ASSVDPSGDNEQF
TRBV5-1,TRBJ2-1,ASSLGLAEYNEQF
TRBV19,TRBJ1-2,ASSYGLRGGYT
TRBV7-2,TRBJ1-1,ASSKNTGGYTEAF
TRBV2,TRBJ2-4,ASRLQRLAKNIQY
TRBV27,TRBJ2-1,ASSSKGRRDRVYNEQF
TRBV19,TRBJ2-1,ASSTRGLAGNSYNEQF
TRBV2,TRBJ2-6,ASNSPRAGANVLT
TRBV4-3,TRBJ1-2,ASSQDPGTLYGYT
TRBV29-1,TRBJ1-1,SVDITGNTEAF
TRBV5-6,TRBJ2-4,ASSQGLAGADIQY
TRBV14,TRBJ2-7,ASSPLDRGPEQY
TRBV4-3,TRBJ2-7,ASSQIAGGPDEQY